The T cell receptor (beta chain) described here comes from a study of OX40 agonist ivuxolimab in advanced cancers. General notes on the study: Ivuxolimab was a fully human IgG2 agonistic monoclonal antibody targeting the costimulatory receptor OX40 (CD134). Intravenous ivuxolimab was administered to patients every 2 weeks at six dose levels: 0.01, 0.1, 0.3, 1.5, 3 and 10 mg/kg. Of the approximately 54 patients in dose escalation, about 20 had hepatocellular carcinoma, about 15 had melanoma, 9 had renal cell carcinoma and 9 had head and neck cancer. In the dose-escalation cohort, around 80% of patients were male, and the mean age was roughly 60 years with a range of roughly 23 to 79. Patients were allowed to have had prior anti-PD-1, anti-PD-L1 or anti-CTLA-4 therapy, and 30% to 50% of the dose-escalation patients had previously received checkpoint inhibitors. Three dose-escalation patients achieved partial responses, one with hepatocellular carcinoma and two with cutaneous melanoma. The purpose of peripheral TCRbeta sequencing was to test whether ivuxolimab changed TCR sequence diversity and led to clonal T-cell expansion. The paper covers the monotherapy dose-escalation part of the phase I ivuxolimab trial, which included N of about 56 patients.

Genomic DNA was isolated from the sorted cells so that the TCRbeta CDR3 region could be sequenced. The immunoSEQ Assay was used to sequence the TCRbeta CDR3 regions. Not all clones reach the TCRdb copy of this immuneACCESS table, which keeps in-frame sequences only. Checked studies attribute under half of the gap to unresolved V genes and leave the rest unexplained. The sample has over 150,000 clones on record, 94% of them singletons. The ten largest account for about 0.33% of the sample. As concerns this clone: No cognate antigen has been identified for it. No quality values exist for individual bases; no much larger clone is one base distant.

Patients with a history of autoimmune disease or receiving systemic immunosuppression were excluded from the trial. Peripheral blood for TCR sequencing was collected from all dose cohorts at baseline, on cycle 4 day 1, and on cycle 7 day 1. Samples were obtained from an open-label, multicenter, first-in-human phase I dose-escalation trial of ivuxolimab. The trial enrolled adults with locally advanced or metastatic head and neck squamous cell, hepatocellular, melanoma or renal cell carcinoma. CD4+ and CD8+ T cells were sorted separately from peripheral blood before TCR sequencing. The CDR3 has 16 amino acids, counting the end cysteine and phenylalanine. Left in the record is the CDR3 DNA by itself, 48 bases read in frame from the first base. The junction shows trimming of 0 bases on V and 7 bases on J, plus 15 bases between the germline ends. Per the germline V gene (reference sequence), MNHNY is the CDR1 and SVGAGI is the CDR2.

Overall results and qualifications from the work: At doses from 0.1 to 3.0 mg/kg, clonal expansion was seen in both CD4+ and CD8+ blood T cells between baseline and week 6. Low levels of normalized T-cell clonal expansion were also seen in some patients who did not respond. In the 0.1-3.0 mg/kg groups, partial responders were among the patients with the lowest normalized peripheral clonal expansion, particularly in CD8+ T cells. After ivuxolimab, expanded clones were on average more numerous among CD8+ T cells than among CD4+ T cells. Antigen specificity was not determined for the clonally expanded peripheral T cells.

The receptor was isolated from an adult with an advanced solid tumor such as melanoma, head and neck, liver or kidney cancer. Here the chain combines TRBV6-6 and TRBJ2-2; TRBD1 could be the D gene, as 6 bases match. Sequences were derived from CD4+ or CD8+ T cells sorted from blood, sampled in a trial of the OX40 agonist ivuxolimab. The CDR3 reads as follows: CASSYSGRGRGGELFF. The base sequence is TGTGCCAGCAGTTACTCGGGCAGGGGCAGAGGCGGGGAGCTGTTTTTT.